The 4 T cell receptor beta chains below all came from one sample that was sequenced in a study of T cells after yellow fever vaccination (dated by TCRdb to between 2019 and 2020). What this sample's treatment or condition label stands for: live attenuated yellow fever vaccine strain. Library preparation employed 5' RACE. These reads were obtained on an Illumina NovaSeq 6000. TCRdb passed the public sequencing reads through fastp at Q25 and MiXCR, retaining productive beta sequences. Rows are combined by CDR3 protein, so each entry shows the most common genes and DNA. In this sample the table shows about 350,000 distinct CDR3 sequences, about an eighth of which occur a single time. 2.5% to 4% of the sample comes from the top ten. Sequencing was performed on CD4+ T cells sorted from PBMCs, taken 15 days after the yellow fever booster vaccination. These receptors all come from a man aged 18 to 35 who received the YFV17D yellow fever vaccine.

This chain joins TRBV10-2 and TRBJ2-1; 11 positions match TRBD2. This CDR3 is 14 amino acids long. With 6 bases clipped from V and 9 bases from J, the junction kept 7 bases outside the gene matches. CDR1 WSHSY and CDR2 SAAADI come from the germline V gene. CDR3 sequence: CASSGTSGSGEQFF. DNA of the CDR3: TGCGCCAGCAGCGGGACTAGCGGCTCTGGTGAGCAGTTCTTC.

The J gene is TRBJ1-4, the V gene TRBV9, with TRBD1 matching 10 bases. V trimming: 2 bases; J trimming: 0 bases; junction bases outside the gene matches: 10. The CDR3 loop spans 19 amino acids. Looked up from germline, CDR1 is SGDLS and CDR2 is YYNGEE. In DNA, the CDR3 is TGTGCCAGCAGCGTTAGGGACAGGGGCCTATCTGCAACTAATGAAAAACTGTTTTTT. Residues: CASSVRDRGLSATNEKLFF.

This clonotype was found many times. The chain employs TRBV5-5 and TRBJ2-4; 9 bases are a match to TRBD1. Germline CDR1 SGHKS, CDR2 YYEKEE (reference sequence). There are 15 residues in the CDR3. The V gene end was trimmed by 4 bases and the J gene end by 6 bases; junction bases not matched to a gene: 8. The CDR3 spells CASSTDRGVGNIQYF. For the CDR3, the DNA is TGTGCCAGCAGCACTGACAGGGGGGTAGGAAACATTCAGTACTTC.

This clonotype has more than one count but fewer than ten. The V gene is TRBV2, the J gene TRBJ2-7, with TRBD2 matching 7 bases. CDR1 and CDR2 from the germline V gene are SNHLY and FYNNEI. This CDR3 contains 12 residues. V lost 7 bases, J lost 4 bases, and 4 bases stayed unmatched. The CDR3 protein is CASKFSGYEQYF. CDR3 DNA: TGTGCCAGCAAGTTTAGCGGGTACGAGCAGTACTTC.